The present TCR beta chain was sequenced within a study of blood T cell repertoires in COVID-19. About the study: PBMCs, B-cell-depleted T cells, or T cells were the source of the cDNA or gDNA that made up the material.

The germline V gene encodes CDR1 LGHDT and CDR2 YNNKEL (reference sequence). J gave up 4 bases and V 2 bases, and 22 bases lay outside the gene matches. CDR3 length: 21 residues. The table came from immunoSEQ multiplex PCR; TCRdb's copy has only in-frame clones and leaves some out. The table lists approximately 270,000 clones, roughly nine tenths of them singletons. Sequencing was done on a sample of PBMCs or T cells enriched from blood (not recorded which). The J gene is TRBJ2-3, the V gene TRBV3-1 (or the pseudogene TRBV3-2); TRBD2 matches 9 bases. This TCR was sampled from a human donor in a cohort exposed to, infected with or recovered from COVID-19 (not recorded which). The donor label of this sample is uncertain. CDR3 region: CASSQPPSQSGGPYYADTQYF. CDR3 coding DNA: TGTGCCAGCAGCCAACCCCCCTCCCAGAGCGGGGGGCCTTACTACGCAGATACGCAGTATTTT.